This TCR beta chain originates from a study of OX40 agonist ivuxolimab in advanced cancers. The germline gives CDR1 SQVTM, CDR2 ANQGSEA. J gave up 0 bases and V 4 bases, and 3 bases lay outside the gene matches. The CDR3 spans 13 residues. Some clones are missing from TCRdb's copy, which holds only in-frame ones; the method was immunoSEQ multiplex PCR. In the table there are tens of thousands of clones, roughly 87% of which are singletons. The sample was CD4+ or CD8+ T cells sorted from blood, taken in a trial of the OX40 agonist ivuxolimab. This chain joins TRBV29-1 and TRBJ2-7; 7 bases agree with TRBD1. This sequence originates from an adult with an advanced solid tumor such as melanoma, head and neck, liver or kidney cancer. CDR3 coding DNA: TGCAGCGTTGGGACAGGCAGCTCCTACGAGCAGTACTTC. It specifies CSVGTGSSYEQYF.